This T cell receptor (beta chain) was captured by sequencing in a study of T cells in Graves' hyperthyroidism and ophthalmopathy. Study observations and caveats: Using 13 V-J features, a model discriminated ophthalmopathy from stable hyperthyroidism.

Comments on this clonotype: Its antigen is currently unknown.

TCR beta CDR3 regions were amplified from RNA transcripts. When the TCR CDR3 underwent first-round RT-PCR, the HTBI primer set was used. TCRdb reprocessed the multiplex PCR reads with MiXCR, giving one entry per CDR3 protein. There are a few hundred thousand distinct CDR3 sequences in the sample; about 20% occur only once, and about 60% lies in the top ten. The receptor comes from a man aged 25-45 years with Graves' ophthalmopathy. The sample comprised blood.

This chain's CDR3 is CASSSGGTEAFF. The CDR3 nucleotides read TGCGCCAGCAGCTCGGGGGGTACTGAAGCTTTCTTT. This sequence joins TRBV5-1 and TRBJ1-1; D might be TRBD1 (5 bases). The CDR3 consists of 12 residues. Trimming left V 3 bases short and J 5 bases short, with 8 bases between. CDR1 and CDR2 from the germline V gene are SGHRS and YFSETQ.